This T cell receptor (beta chain) was obtained from a study of T cell responses to AZD1222 COVID-19 vaccine. Study-level points and caveats: Donors were mostly white British, more females; clonal diversity possibly underestimated.

Germline-derived CDR1 and CDR2 are SEHNR and FQNEAQ (reference sequence). V was pared by 1 base and J by 5 bases, with 8 bases between. The CDR3 has 13 residues. Notes on this clone: Its antigen is unknown.

Sequencing was performed with immunoSEQ multiplex PCR; in TCRdb, only in-frame clones are kept and a portion is missing. The table lists 150,000 to 200,000 clones, about 90% of them singletons, with approximately 4% in the top ten. Sequencing was performed on peripheral blood, taken 28 days after the second dose of the MenACWY control vaccine. The receptor was isolated from an adult who received the MenACWY meningococcal vaccine as a control. The gene calls are TRBV7-9 and TRBJ1-1, with unresolved D. The CDR3 nucleotides are TGTGCCAGCAGCTTAGTCACGGGAACTGAAGCTTTCTTT. Amino acid sequence: CASSLVTGTEAFF.